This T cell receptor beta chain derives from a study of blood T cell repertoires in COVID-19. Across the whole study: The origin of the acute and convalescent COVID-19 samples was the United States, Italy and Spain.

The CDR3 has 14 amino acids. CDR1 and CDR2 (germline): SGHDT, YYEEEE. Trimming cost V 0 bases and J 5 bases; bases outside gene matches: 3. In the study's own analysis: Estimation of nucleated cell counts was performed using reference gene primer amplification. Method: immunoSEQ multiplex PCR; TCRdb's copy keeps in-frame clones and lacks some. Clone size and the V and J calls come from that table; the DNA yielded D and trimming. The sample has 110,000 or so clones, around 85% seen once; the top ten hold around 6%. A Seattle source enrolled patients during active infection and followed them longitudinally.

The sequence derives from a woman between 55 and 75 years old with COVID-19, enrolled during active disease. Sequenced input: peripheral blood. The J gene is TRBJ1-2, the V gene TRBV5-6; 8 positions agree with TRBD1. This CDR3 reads CASSLDQGAYGYTF. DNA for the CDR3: TGTGCCAGCAGCTTGGATCAGGGGGCGTATGGCTACACCTTC.